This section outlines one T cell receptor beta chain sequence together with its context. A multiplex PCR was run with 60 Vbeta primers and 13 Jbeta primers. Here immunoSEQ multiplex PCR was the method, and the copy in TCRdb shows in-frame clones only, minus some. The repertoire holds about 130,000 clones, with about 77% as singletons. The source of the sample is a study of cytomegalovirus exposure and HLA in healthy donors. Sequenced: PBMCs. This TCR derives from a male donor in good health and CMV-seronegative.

In DNA, the CDR3 is TGTGCCACCAGCAGAGGAGGGGACTACGAGCAGTACTTC. This translates into CATSRGGDYEQYF. This sequence joins TRBV15 and TRBJ2-5, with D possibly being TRBD1 or TRBD2 (5 bases each). The end of the DNA fits TRBJ2-7 better, so the J call may be wrong. Per the germline V gene, CDR1 is LNHNV and CDR2 is YYDKDF (reference sequence). The CDR3 runs 13 residues.